This T cell receptor (beta chain) is drawn from a study of Ad26.COV2.S vaccination and SARS-CoV-2 variants. Study-wide points: It was found that vaccine and placebo recipients had similar non-spike TCR breadth.

The CDR3 loop spans 16 amino acids. Trimming took off 4 bases at V and 0 bases at J, with 13 bases between the two ends. Looked up from germline, CDR1 is MNHEY and CDR2 is SVGAGI. Generated by immunoSEQ multiplex PCR, the TCRdb table keeps only in-frame clones and is missing some. The table lists hundreds of thousands of clones, roughly 84% of them singletons. Treatment denoted: some 20 received Ad26.COV2.S at low or high dose, single or two shots; roughly 5 received placebo; per-sample allocation not given. Samples came from day 63 after the first vaccine or placebo injection. Details on this clone: What it binds is not known.

The V and J genes are TRBV6-5 and TRBJ1-5, with a possible D match to TRBD1 (5 bases). This sample comprised peripheral blood, obtained in a trial of Ad26.COV2.S vaccine versus placebo. This TCR was recovered from a person aged 18-65 years who received the Ad26.COV2.S COVID-19 vaccine or a placebo. CDR3 sequence reads: CASSSAWTTSNQPQHF. CDR3 nucleotide sequence: TGTGCCAGCAGTTCAGCCTGGACAACTAGCAATCAGCCCCAGCATTTT.